This TCR beta chain stems from a study of CD8 T cells in Susac syndrome. The study sequenced TCR beta in blood CD8+ and CD4+ T cells. TEMRA cells were enriched by FACS, and CD4+ and CD8+ T cells were negatively isolated. As regards this clonotype: As yet, its antigen is unknown.

The RNA input was about 0.5 to 1 ug, and it was reverse transcribed with random hexamers. The immunoSEQ assay covered 54 Vbeta and 13 Jbeta segments for CDR3. TCRdb passed the immunoSEQ multiplex PCR reads through MiXCR, listing each CDR3 protein once. The sample records about 66,000 distinct CDR3 sequences, roughly 94% being singletons. Whole-study findings and limits: An acknowledgment was made by the study that its TCR sequencing and HLA analysis involved relatively few individuals.

Trimming cost V 2 bases and J 6 bases, with 16 bases left between them. This CDR3 contains 15 residues. Germline lookup yields CDR1 SEHNR and CDR2 FQNEAQ (reference sequence). The sample comprised CD8+ T cells from PBMCs. This TCR was recovered from a human donor with multiple sclerosis. V gene TRBV7-9 combines with J gene TRBJ1-1; possible D gene TRBD1, 6 bases. This CDR3 reads CASSLLGQGLAEAFF. The CDR3 nucleotides read TGTGCCAGCAGCTTATTAGGGCAGGGGCTCGCTGAAGCTTTCTTT.